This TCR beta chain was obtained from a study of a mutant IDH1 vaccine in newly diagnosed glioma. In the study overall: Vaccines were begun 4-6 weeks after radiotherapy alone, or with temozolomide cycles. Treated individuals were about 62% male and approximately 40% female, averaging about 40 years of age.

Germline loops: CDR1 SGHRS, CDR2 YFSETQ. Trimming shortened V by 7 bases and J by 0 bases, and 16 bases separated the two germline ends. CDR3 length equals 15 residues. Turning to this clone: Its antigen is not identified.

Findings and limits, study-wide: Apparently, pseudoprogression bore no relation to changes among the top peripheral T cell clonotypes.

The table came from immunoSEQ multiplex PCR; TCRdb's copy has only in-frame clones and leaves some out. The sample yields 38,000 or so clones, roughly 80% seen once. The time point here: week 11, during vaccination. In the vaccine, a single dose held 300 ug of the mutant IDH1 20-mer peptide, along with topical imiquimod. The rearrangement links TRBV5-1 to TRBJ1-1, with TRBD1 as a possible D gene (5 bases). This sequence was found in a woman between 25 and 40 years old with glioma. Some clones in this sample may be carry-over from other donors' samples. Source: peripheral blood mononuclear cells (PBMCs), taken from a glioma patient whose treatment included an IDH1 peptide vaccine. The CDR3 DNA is TGCGCCAGCGGACCGGCGGGGGGAGTGAACACTGAAGCTTTCTTT. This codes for CASGPAGGVNTEAFF.